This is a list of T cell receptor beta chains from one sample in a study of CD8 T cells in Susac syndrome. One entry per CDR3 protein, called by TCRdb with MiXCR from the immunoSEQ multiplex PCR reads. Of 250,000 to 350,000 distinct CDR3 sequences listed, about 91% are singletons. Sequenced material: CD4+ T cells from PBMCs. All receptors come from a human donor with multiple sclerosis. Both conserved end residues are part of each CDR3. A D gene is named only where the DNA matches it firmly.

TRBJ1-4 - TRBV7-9 CASSQGLSNEKLFF
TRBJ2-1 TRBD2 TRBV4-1 CASSHYGTAGDNEQFF
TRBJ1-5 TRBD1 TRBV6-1 CASSTDARSGGGQPQHF
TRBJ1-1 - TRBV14 CASSQEWNAIRGAFF
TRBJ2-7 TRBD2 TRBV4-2 CASSQDPRESPEQYF
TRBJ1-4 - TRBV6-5 CASSYQAPPANEKLFF
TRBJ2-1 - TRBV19 CASSIPGKSPYNEQFF
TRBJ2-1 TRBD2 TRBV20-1 CSAPPVAGGPDEQFF
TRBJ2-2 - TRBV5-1 CASSLGWGSPNTGELFF
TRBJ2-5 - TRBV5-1 CASSAGTDETQYF
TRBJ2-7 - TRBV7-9 CASSLTAGTEPYEQYF
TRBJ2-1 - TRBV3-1 CASSQEAGGPRGEQFF
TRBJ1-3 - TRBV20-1 CSVDSEGSGNTIYF
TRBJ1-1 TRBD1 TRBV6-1 CASSSTDRGGQNTEAFF
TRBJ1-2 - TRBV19 CASSRTESFNYGYTF
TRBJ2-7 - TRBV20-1 CSAILGGRSSYEQYF
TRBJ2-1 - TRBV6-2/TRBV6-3 CASSVRYEQFF
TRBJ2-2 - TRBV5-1 CASSTIGQPSTGELFF
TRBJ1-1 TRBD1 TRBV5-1 CASSVGQDTEAFF
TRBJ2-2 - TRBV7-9 CASSPTGQNTGELFF
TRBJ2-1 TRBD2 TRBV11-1 CAGSLGRESYEQFF
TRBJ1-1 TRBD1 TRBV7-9 CAGLTGVNTEAFF
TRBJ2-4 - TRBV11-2 CASSLSAGLQNIQYF
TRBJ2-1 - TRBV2 CASMMGLAGNEQFF
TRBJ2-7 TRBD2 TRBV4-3 CASSQEGGRVSEQYF
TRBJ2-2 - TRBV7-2 CASSLRQGKTGELFF
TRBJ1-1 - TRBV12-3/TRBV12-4 CASTSDTNTEAFF
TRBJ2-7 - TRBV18 CASSPGHLTYEQYF
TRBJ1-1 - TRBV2 CASSDRVWDTEAFF
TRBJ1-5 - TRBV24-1 CATQGVSNQPQHF
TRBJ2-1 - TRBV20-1 CSAPVGGGPGDNEQFF
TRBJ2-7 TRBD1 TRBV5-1 CASSRWTGYEQYF
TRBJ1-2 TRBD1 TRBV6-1 CASSAYRGKAF
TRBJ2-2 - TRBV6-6 CASTPQGTNTGELFF
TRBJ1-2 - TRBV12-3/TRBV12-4 CASTSGRHNYGYTF
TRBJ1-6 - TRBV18 CASSPSPLGRISNSPLHF
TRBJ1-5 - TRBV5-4 CASSFFNQPQHF
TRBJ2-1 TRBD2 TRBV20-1 CSARELAGYNEQFF
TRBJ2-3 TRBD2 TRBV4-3 CASSRQSRAGGPATDTQYF
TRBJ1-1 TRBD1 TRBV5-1 CASSQDRGNTEAFF
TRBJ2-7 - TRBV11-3 CASSSHRSSYEQYF
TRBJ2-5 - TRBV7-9 CASSLNQGGQYF
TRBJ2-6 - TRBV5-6 CASSLGTLYSGANVLTF
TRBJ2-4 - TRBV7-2 CASSLKGGRRIQYF
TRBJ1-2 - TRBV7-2 CASSFASGAHGYTF